In its sample, the clone carrying this TCR beta chain was seen once. The antigen is undetermined. A much larger clone lies one base from this, so it may be a read error. The template was RNA from unsorted bulk tissue. The normal lung tissue was taken more than 3 cm from the tumor edge. This sample is part of a study of tumor and adjacent non-tumor tissue in lung cancer. Study as a whole: On average, productive TCRbeta reads reached some 4.4 million per sample. General study results and limits: In normal lung, the top 100 clones were significantly more dominant than in tumor. Patients with more diverse tumor TCRs had worse survival. Tumor tissue had significantly higher TCR diversity than normal lung.

Germline V lookup: CDR1 SGHVS, CDR2 FQNEAQ. CDR3 size: 17 residues. Trimming took off 6 bases at V and 3 bases at J, with 21 bases between the two ends. The library came from three nested PCR rounds adapted from ARM-PCR protocols. TCRdb ran MiXCR on the multiplex PCR reads and lists one entry per CDR3 protein. The sample gives tens of thousands of distinct CDR3 sequences, 64% of which show up once; roughly 30% is in the top ten. This receptor was taken from a woman aged 70 to 79 with non-small cell lung cancer. The sequencing input was distant non-tumor lung tissue. The V and J genes are TRBV7-8 and TRBJ2-1; TRBD2 might be the D (5 bases). Written as DNA, the CDR3 is TGTGCCAGCAGATCAATACCGGGATCCTTGGGCTACAATGAGCAGTTCTTC. Translated, it gives CASRSIPGSLGYNEQFF.